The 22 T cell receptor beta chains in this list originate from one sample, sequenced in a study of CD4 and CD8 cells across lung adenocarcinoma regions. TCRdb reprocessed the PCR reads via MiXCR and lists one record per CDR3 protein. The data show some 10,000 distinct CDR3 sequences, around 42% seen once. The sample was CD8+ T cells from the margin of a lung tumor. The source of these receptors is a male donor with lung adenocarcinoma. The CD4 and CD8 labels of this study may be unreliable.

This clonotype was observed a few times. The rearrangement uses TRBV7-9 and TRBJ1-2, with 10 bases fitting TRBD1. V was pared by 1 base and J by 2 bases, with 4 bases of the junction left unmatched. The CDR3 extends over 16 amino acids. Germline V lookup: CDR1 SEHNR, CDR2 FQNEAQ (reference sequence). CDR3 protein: CASSLGRQGANYGYTF. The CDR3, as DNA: TGTGCCAGCAGCTTAGGACGACAGGGGGCGAACTATGGCTACACCTTC.

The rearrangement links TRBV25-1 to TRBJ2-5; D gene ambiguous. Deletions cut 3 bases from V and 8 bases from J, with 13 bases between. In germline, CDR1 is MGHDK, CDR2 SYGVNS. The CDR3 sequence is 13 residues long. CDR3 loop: CASSDPHEDTQYF. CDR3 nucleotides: TGTGCCAGCAGTGACCCCCACGAGGATACCCAGTACTTC.

CDR3: CATSVSTGVYNEQFF. The DNA for the CDR3 is TGTGCCACCAGCGTATCGACAGGGGTCTACAATGAGCAGTTCTTC. The chain employs TRBV15 and TRBJ2-1, with 8 nucleotides matching TRBD1. Germline V gives CDR1 LNHNV, CDR2 YYDKDF (reference sequence). CDR3 size: 15 residues. Trimming removed 5 bases from V and 3 bases from J; junction bases left unmatched: 6. Variable domain in full (rest from reference TRBV15 and TRBJ2-1): DAMVIQNPRYQVTQFGKPVTLSCSQTLNHNVMYWYQQKSSQAPKLLFHYYDKDFNNEADTPDNFQSRRPNTSFCFLDIRSPGLGDTAMYLCATSVSTGVYNEQFFGPGTRLTVL.

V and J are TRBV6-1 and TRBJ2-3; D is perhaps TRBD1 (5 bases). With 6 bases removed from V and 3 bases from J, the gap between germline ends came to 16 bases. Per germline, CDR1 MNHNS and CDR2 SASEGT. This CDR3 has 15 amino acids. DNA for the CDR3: TGTGCCAGCAGCACAGGCCTTTTGGGGACAGATACGCAGTATTTT. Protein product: CASSTGLLGTDTQYF.

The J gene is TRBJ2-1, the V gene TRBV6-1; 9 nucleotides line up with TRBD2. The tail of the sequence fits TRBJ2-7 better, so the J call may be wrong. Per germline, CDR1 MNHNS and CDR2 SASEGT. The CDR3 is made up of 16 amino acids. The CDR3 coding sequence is TGTGCCAGCGCGGGGGGGGGGGGCCGGGGCCCAGAGACGCAGTACTTC. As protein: CASAGGGGRGPETQYF.

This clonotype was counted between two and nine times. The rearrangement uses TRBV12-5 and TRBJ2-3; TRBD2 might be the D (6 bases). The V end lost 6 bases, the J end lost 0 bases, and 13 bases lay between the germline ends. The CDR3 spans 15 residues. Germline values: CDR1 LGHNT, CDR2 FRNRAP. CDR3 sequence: CASGPSGTSTDTQYF. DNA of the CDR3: TGTGCTAGTGGACCTTCCGGGACTAGCACAGATACGCAGTATTTT.

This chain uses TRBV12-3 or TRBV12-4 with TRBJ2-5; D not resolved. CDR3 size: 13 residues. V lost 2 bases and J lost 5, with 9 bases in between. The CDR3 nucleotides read TGTGCCAGCAGTTTATCCCCATCGGAGACCCAGTACTTC. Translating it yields CASSLSPSETQYF.

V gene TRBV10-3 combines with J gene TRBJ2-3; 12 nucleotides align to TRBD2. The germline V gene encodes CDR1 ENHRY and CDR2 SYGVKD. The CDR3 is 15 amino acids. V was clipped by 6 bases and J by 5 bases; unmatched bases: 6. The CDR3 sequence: CAIRRTSGNVDTQYF. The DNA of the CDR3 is TGTGCCATCAGAAGGACTAGCGGGAATGTAGATACGCAGTATTTT.

The chain's CDR3 is CASSPGDRGNTEAFF. Here the CDR3 DNA reads TGTGCCAGCAGCCCGGGGGACAGGGGGAACACTGAAGCTTTCTTT. This chain uses TRBV4-2 with TRBJ1-1, with TRBD1 identical over 10 bases. V lost 4 bases and J lost 1; bases outside the gene matches: 3. Germline V gene data show CDR1 as LGHNA and CDR2 as YNFKEQ. CDR3 length: 15 amino acids.

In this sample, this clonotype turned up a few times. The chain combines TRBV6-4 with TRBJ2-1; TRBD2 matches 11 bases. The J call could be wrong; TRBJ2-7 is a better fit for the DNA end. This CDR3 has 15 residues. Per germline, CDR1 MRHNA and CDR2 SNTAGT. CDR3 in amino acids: CASSVLAGGYNEQYF. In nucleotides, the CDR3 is TGTGCCAGCAGTGTCTTAGCGGGGGGGTACAATGAGCAGTACTTC.

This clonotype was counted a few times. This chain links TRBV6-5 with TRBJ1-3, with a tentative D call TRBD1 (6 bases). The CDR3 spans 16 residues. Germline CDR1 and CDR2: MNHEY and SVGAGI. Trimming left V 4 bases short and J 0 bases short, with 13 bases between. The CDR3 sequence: CASSSTTGLSGNTIYF. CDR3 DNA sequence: TGTGCCAGCAGTTCAACCACAGGGCTCTCTGGAAACACCATATATTTT.

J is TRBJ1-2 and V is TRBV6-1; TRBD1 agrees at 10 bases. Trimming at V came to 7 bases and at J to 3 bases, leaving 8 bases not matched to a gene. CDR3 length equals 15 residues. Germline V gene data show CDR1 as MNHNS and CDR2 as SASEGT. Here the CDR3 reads CASISWDRGDYGYTF. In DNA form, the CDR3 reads TGTGCCAGCATCTCATGGGACAGGGGTGACTATGGCTACACCTTC.

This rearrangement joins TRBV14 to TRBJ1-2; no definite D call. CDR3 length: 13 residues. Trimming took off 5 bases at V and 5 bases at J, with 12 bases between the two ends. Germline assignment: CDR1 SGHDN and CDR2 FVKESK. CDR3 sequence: CASSYSTSYGYTF. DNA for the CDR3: TGTGCCAGCAGCTACTCAACTTCTTATGGCTACACCTTC. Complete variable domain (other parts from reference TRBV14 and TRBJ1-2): EAGVTQFPSHSVIEKGQTVTLRCDPISGHDNLYWYRRVMGKEIKFLLHFVKESKQDESGMPNNRFLAERTGGTYSTLKVQPAELEDSGVYFCASSYSTSYGYTFGSGTRLTVV.

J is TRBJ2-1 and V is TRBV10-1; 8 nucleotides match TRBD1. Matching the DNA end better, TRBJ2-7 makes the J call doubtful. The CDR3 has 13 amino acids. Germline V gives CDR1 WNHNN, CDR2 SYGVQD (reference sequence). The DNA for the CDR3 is TGCGCCAGCAGTGACGCAGGGGGCAATGAGCAGTACTTC. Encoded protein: CASSDAGGNEQYF.

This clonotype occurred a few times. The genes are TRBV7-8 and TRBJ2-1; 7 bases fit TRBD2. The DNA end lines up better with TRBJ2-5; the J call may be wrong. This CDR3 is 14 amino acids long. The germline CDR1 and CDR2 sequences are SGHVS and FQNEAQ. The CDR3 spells CASSWAGARETQYF. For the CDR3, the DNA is TGTGCCAGCAGCTGGGCGGGAGCTAGAGAGACCCAGTACTTC.

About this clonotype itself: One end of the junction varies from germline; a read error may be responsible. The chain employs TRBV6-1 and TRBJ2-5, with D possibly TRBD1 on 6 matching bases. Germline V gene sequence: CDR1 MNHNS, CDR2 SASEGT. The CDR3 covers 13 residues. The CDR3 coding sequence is TGTGCCAGCAGTCCAGGGGTGGCGGAGACCCAGTCTTTC. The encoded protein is CASSPGVAETQSF.

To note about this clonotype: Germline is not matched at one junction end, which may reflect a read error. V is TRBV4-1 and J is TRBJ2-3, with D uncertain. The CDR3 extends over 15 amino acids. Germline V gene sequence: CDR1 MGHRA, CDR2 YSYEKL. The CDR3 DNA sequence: TGCGCCAGCAGCCAAGATCGCCCCTCCAAAGATACGCAGTACTTT. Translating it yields CASSQDRPSKDTQYF.

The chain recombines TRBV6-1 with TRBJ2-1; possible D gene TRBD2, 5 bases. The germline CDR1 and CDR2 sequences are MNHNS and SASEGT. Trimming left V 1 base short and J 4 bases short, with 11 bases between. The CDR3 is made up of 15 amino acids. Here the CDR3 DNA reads TGTGCCAGCAGTGAAGTTATTAGCGATTACAATGAGCAGTTCTTC. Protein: CASSEVISDYNEQFF.

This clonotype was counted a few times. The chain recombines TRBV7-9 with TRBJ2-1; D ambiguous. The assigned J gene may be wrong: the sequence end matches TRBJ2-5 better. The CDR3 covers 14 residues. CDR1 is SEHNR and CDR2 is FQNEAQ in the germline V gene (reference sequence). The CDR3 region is CASNIREIEETQYF. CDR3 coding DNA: TGTGCCAGCAACATTCGAGAAATCGAGGAGACCCAGTACTTC.

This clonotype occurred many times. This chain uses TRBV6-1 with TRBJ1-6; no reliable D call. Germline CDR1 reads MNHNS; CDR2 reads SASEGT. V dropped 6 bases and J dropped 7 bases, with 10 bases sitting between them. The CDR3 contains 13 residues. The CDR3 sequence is CASSDGINSPLHF. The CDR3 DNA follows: TGTGCCAGCAGCGATGGAATAAATTCACCCCTCCACTTT.

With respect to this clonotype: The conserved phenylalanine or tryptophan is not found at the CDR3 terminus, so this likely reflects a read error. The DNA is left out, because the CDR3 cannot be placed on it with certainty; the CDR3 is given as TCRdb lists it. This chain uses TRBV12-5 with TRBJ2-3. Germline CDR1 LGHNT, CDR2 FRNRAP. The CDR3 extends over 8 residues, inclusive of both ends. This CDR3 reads CRHKVSLC.

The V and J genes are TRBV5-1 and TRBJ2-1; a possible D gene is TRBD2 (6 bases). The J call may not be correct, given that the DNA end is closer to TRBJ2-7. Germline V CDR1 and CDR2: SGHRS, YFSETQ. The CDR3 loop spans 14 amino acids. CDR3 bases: TGCGCCAGCAGATTAAGCGGACCGGGGGAGGAGCAGTACTTC. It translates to CASRLSGPGEEQYF.